Below, one TCR beta chain is given with its context. Its antigen is not identified. Reverse transcription of all isolated RNA meant that expressed TCRB transcripts were sequenced. Here immunoSEQ multiplex PCR was the method, and the copy in TCRdb shows in-frame clones only, minus some. This table holds about 900,000 clones, about 17% found once. It was via CD45RO/CCR7/CD25/CD127/CD95/CD27 that CD4+ naive, central memory, regulatory and stem cell-like memory cells were sorted. The source of the sample is a study of beta chain features in type 1 diabetes. The CDR3 is 15 residues long. Between the trimmed V and J ends, which lost 1 base and 7 bases, there was a span of 13 bases. Per the germline V gene, CDR1 is KGHSH and CDR2 is LQKENI. Study conclusions and caveats: When VDJ junctions were examined, type 1 diabetes patients showed fewer insertions and more deletions.

Source material: naive CD4+ T cells from blood. V usage is TRBV18 and J usage is TRBJ1-4; maybe TRBD1 (5 bases). The sequence was collected from a woman under 30 in good health. The CDR3 DNA reads as TGTGCCAGCTCACCACGCAGGGTGCTTGGTGAAAAACTGTTTTTT. Its protein product is CASSPRRVLGEKLFF.